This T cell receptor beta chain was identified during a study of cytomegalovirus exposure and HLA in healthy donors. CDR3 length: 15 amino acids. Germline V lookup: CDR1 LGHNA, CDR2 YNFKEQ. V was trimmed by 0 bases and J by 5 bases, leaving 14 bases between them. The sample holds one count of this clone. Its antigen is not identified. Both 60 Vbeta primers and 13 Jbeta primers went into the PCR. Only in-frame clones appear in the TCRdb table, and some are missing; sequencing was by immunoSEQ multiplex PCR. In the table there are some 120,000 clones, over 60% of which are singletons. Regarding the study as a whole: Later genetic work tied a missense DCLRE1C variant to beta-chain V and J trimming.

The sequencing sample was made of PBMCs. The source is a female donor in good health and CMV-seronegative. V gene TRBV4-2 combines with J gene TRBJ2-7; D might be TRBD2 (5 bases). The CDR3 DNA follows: TGTGCCAGCAGCCAAGATGGGAGTGATTCCGACGAGCAGTACTTC. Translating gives CASSQDGSDSDEQYF.